The 2 T cell receptor beta chains below all came from one sample that was sequenced in a study of control samples from healthy donors and cancer patients. Data came from immunoSEQ multiplex PCR; TCRdb stores just in-frame clones and leaves some out. The data show approximately 150,000 clones, almost 90% seen once. What was sequenced was blood. The source is a young man in good health.

This clone was seen a single time. The rearrangement joins TRBV15 to TRBJ2-2; 9 bases fit TRBD1. The CDR3 spans 14 residues. V trimming: 4 bases; J trimming: 6 bases; junction bases outside the gene matches: 3. Germline-derived CDR1 and CDR2 are LNHNV and YYDKDF (reference sequence). CDR3 region: CATSKDRGSGELFF. The CDR3, as DNA: TGTGCCACCAGCAAGGACAGGGGCTCCGGGGAGCTGTTTTTT.

The CDR3 loop reads CATSDGVGREAFF. CDR3 nucleotides: TGTGCCACCAGTGATGGGGTCGGTCGAGAAGCTTTCTTT. The chain couples TRBV24-1 to TRBJ1-1, with D hard to call. The V gene's germline CDR1 is KGHDR and CDR2 SFDVKD. The V gene lost 3 bases and the J gene lost 8 bases, with 12 bases spanning the gap. The CDR3 length is 13 residues.